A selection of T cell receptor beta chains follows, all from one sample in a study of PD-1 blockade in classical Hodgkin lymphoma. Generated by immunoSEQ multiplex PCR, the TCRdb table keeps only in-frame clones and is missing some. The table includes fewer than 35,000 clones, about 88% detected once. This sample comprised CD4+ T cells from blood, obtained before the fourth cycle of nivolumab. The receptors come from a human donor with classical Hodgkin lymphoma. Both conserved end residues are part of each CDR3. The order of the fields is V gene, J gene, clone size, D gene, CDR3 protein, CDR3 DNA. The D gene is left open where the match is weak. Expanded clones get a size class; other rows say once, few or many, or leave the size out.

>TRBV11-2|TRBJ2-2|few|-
CASSSIADPPGELFF
TGTGCCAGCAGCTCCATAGCGGATCCTCCCGGGGAGCTGTTTTTT
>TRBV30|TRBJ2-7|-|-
CAWRGGAAYEQYF
TGTGCCTGGAGGGGTGGGGCGGCCTACGAGCAGTACTTC
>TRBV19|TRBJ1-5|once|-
CASSTWAQFNQPQHF
TGTGCCAGTAGTACTTGGGCACAGTTCAATCAGCCCCAGCATTTT
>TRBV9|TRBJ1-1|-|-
CASSVISSLASLTFPTEAFF
TGTGCCAGCAGCGTAATTTCTTCGTTGGCGTCCCTAACCTTCCCCACTGAAGCTTTCTTT
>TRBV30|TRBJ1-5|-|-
CAWSVGNQPQHF
TGTGCCTGGAGTGTGGGCAATCAGCCCCAGCATTTT
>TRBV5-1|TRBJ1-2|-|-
CASSLANTQIYGYTF
TGCGCCAGCAGCTTGGCCAATACTCAGATCTATGGCTACACCTTC
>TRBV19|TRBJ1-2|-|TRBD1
CASSLPGQGDIYGYTF
TGTGCCAGTAGTCTTCCGGGACAGGGGGATATCTATGGCTACACCTTC
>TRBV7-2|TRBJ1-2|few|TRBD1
CASSMGQGADGYTF
TGTGCCAGCAGCATGGGACAGGGGGCGGATGGCTACACCTTC
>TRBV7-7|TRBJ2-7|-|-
CASSLDLTHSYEQYF
TGTGCCAGCAGCTTAGATCTCACCCACTCCTACGAGCAGTACTTC
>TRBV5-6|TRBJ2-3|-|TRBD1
CASSRGGDRGPDTQYF
TGTGCCAGCAGCAGGGGTGGGGACAGGGGACCAGATACGCAGTATTTT
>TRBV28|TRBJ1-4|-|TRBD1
CASSLVGTGRVTNEKLFF
TGTGCCAGCAGTTTGGTGGGGACAGGGCGAGTAACTAATGAAAAACTGTTTTTT
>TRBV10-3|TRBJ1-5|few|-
CAIGQHNSNQPQHF
TGTGCCATAGGACAGCATAATAGCAATCAGCCCCAGCATTTT
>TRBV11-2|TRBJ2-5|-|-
CASSLSNQETQYF
TGTGCCAGCAGCTTAAGTAATCAAGAGACCCAGTACTTC
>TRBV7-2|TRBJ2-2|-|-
CASHRQANTGELFF
TGTGCCAGCCACCGTCAAGCGAACACCGGGGAGCTGTTTTTT
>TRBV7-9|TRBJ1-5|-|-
CASSSYGSSNQPQHF
TGTGCCAGCAGCTCGTACGGCTCCAGCAATCAGCCCCAGCATTTT
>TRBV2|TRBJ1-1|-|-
CASRGYRGTEAFF
TGTGCCAGCAGGGGTTATAGGGGCACTGAAGCTTTCTTT